The clone carrying this T cell receptor (beta chain) was picked up a small number of times. Its antigen is currently unknown. The CDR3 loop spans 16 amino acids. The germline V and J ends were trimmed by 1 base and 8 bases, with 17 bases remaining between them. Germline V lookup: CDR1 MGHRA, CDR2 YSYEKL. The data are from a study of beta chain features in type 1 diabetes. Study-wide results and caveats: For Type 1 diabetes patients, all four CD4+ subsets carried TCRB CDR3s that were moderately but significantly shorter.

As every portion of the isolated RNA was reverse transcribed, the sequencing read expressed TCRB transcripts. The assay was immunoSEQ multiplex PCR, and TCRdb's table has in-frame clones only and misses some. Among about 360,000 clones listed, roughly an eighth were seen once. V usage is TRBV4-1 and J usage is TRBJ1-4, with D tentatively TRBD1 (5 bases). This clonotype was obtained from a man between 18 and 35 years old in good health. The sequencing input was naive CD4+ T cells from blood. CDR3 in DNA: TGCGCCAGCAGCCAAGCAGTGGGCAGGGTGGAAGAAAAACTGTTTTTT. Translating gives CASSQAVGRVEEKLFF.